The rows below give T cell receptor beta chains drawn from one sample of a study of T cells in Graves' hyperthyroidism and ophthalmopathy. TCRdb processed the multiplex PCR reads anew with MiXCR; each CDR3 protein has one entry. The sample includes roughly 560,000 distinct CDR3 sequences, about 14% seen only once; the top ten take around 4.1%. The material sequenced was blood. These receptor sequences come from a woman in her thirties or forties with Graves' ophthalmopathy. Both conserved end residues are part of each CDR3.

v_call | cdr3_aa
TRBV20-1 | CSAMDRGLTGELFF
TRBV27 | CASSLQSSCEQYF
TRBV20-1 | CSARLGGETQYF
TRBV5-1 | CASSPEDGGQTSGSYPRETQYF
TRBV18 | CASSKTSGLQETQYF
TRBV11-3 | CASSLIGTGRSYEQYF
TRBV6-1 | CASASGLINEKLFF
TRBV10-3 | CAISGTTGNEQFF
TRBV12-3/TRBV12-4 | CASSLTGASYGYTF
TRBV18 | CASSPPQGRTEAFF
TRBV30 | CAGSRGRASGELFF
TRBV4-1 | CASSHEPGIQETQYF
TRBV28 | CASIPAGGRQPQHF
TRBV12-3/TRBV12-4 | CASRSDRGEQYF
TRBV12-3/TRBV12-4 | CASSTGSRGTEAFF
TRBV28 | CASSLVALQEQYF
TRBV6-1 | CASSEPNTGRLTQYF
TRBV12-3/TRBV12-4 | CASSADGDGYTF
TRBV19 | CASSEVSGNQPQHF
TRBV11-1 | CASSGALGTGRGLETQYF
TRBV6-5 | CASSYLAGGYPEAFF
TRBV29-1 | CSVQEGDSNQPQHF
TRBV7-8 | CASKQDRQGGWYF
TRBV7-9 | CASRPFTYGYTF
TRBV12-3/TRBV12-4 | CASSRTGGNTEAFF
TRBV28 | CASSARVTNTEAFF
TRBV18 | CASSPGNFYYGYTF
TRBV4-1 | CASSQGPIGRAYEQYF
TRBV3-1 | CASSEGASGSPPYEQYF
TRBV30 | CAWEGGRGTEAFF
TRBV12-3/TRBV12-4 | CASSLDSDEQYF
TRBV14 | CASSQPGRYTEAFF
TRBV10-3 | CAISPQGYGYTF